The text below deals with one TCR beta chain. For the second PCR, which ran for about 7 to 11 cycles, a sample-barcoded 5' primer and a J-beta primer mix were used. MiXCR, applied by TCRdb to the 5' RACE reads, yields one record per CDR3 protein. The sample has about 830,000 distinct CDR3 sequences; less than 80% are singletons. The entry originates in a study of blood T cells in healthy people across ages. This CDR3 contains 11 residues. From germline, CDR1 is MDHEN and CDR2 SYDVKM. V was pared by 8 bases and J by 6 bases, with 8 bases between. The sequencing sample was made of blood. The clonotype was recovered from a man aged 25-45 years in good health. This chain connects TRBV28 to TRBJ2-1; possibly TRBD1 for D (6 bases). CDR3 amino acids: CASDRFNEQFF. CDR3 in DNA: TGTGCCAGCGACAGGTTCAATGAGCAGTTCTTC.